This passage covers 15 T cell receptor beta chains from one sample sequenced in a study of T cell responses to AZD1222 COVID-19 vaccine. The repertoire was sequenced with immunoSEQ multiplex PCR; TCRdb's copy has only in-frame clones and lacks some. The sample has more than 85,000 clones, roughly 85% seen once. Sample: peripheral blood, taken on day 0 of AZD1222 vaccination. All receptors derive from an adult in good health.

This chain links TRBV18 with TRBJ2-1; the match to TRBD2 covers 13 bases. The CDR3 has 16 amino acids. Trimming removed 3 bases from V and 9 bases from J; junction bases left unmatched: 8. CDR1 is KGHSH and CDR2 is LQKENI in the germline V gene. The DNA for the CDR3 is TGTGCCAGCTCACCGCCGTATGGGACTAGCGGGGTTGAGCAGTTCTTC. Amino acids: CASSPPYGTSGVEQFF.

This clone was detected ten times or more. CDR3 region: CASSQEAGSTEAFF. The CDR3 DNA is TGTGCCAGCAGCCAAGAGGCAGGGAGTACTGAAGCTTTCTTT. The rearrangement joins TRBV3-1 (or the pseudogene TRBV3-2) to TRBJ1-1; the D gene is possibly TRBD1 (5 bases). The CDR3 is 14 residues long. Trimming shortened V by 0 bases and J by 5 bases, and 10 bases separated the two germline ends. Germline loops: CDR1 LGHDT, CDR2 YNNKEL (reference sequence).

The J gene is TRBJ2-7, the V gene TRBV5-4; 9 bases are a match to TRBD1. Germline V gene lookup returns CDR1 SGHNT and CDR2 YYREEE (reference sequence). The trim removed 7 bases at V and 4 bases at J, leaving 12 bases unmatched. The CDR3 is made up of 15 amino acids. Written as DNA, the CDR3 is TGTGCCAGCCTCTTGGGGACAGGGCAGTTATACGAGCAGTACTTC. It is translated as CASLLGTGQLYEQYF.

The CDR3 DNA sequence: TGTGCCAGCAGTTTAGAGGAGCGAGGGTTAAGGAGAAGCAATCAGCCCCAGCATTTT. This translates into CASSLEERGLRRSNQPQHF. The chain uses TRBV28 and TRBJ1-5; D call uncertain. With 2 bases removed from V and 1 base from J, the gap between germline ends came to 21 bases. From germline, CDR1 is MDHEN and CDR2 SYDVKM. The CDR3 contains 19 residues.

CDR3 coding DNA: TGTGCCAGCAGCGCGACTAGCGGGAGGAGCGAGCAGTACTTC. Protein product: CASSATSGRSEQYF. The V call is TRBV7-2, the J call TRBJ2-7; the match to TRBD2 covers 13 bases. Germline V gene sequence: CDR1 SGHTA, CDR2 FQGNSA. V was clipped by 5 bases and J by 6 bases; unmatched bases: 4. The CDR3 runs 14 residues.

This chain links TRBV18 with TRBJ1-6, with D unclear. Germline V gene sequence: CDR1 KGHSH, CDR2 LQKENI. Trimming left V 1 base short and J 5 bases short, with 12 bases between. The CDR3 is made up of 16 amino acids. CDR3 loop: CASSPREGQNNSPLHF. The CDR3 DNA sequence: TGTGCCAGCTCACCACGGGAAGGGCAAAATAATTCACCCCTCCACTTT.

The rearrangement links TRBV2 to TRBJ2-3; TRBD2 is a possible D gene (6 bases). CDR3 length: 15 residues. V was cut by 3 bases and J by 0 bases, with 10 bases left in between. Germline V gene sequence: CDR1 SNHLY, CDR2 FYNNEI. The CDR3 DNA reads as TGTGCCAGCAGTGATTGGGGGGAGAGCACAGATACGCAGTATTTT. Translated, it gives CASSDWGESTDTQYF.

DNA of the CDR3: TGTGCCACCAGTGATCCCGGACTAGCGGGAGGCAATGAGCAGTTCTTC. Translated, it gives CATSDPGLAGGNEQFF. The rearrangement uses TRBV24-1 and TRBJ2-1; TRBD2 matches at 14 bases. CDR1 is KGHDR and CDR2 is SFDVKD in the germline V gene. The ends lost 3 bases at V and 6 bases at J; junction bases unmatched: 3. The CDR3 runs 16 residues.

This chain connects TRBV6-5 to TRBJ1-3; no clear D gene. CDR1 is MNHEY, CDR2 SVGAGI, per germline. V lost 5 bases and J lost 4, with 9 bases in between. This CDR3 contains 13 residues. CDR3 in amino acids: CASSRIQGNTIYF. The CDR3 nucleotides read TGTGCCAGCAGTAGGATACAGGGAAACACCATATATTTT.

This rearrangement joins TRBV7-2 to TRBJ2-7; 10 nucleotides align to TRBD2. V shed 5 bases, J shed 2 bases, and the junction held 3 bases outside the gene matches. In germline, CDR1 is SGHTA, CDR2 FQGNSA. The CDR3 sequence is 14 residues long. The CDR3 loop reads CASSRTSGPYEQYF. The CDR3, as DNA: TGTGCCAGCAGCCGGACTAGCGGCCCCTACGAGCAGTACTTC.

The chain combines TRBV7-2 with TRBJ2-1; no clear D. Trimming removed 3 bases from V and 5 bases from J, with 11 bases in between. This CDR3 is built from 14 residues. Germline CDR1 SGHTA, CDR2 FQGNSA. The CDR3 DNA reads TGTGCCAGCAGCTTTTTCGTAGGGAACAATGAGCAGTTCTTC. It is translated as CASSFFVGNNEQFF.

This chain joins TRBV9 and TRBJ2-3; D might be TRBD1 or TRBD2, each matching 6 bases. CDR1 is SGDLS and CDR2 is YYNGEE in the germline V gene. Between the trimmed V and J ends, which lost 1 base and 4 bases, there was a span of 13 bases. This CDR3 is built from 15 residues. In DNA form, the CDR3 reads TGTGCCAGCAGCGTAAAACCGAGGGGGGCAGATACGCAGTATTTT. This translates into CASSVKPRGADTQYF. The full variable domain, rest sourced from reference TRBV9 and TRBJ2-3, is DSGVTQTPKHLITATGQRVTLRCSPRSGDLSVYWYQQSLDQGLQFLIQYYNGEERAKGNILERFSAQQFPDLHSELNLSSLELGDSALYFCASSVKPRGADTQYFGPGTRLTVL.

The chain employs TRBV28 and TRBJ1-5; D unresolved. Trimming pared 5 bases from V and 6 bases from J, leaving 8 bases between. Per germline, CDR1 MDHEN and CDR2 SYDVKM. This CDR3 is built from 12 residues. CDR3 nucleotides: TGTGCCAGCAGTGTTATGATTCAGCCCCAGCATTTT. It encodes CASSVMIQPQHF.

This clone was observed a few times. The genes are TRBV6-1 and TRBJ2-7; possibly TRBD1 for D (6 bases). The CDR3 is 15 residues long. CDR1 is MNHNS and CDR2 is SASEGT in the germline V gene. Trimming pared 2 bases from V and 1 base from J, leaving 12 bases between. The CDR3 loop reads CASSERVDSSYEQYF. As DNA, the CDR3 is TGTGCCAGCAGTGAACGGGTGGACAGTTCCTACGAGCAGTACTTC.

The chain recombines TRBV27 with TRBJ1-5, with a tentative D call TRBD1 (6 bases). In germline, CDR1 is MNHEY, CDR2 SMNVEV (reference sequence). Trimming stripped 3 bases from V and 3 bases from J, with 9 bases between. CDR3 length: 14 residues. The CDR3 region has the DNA TGTGCCAGCAGTTTCCGGGGGGCCAATCAGCCCCAGCATTTT. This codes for CASSFRGANQPQHF.